Below are 5 T cell receptor beta chains sequenced from a single sample in a study of shared clonotypes between healthy human individuals. Using immunoSEQ multiplex PCR, the repertoire was profiled, and TCRdb retains in-frame clones only, with some absent. This sample has over a million clones, with roughly 96% found just once. The sample taken for sequencing was naive CD4+ T cells sorted from blood. Subset of the sample: CD45RA+ positively selected. The receptors shown here come from a man younger than 45 in good health.

The chain joins TRBV28 to TRBJ2-7; 8 bases align to TRBD2. This CDR3 comprises 13 residues. With V trimmed by 10 bases and J by 4 bases, 9 bases remained unmatched. Germline CDR1 MDHEN, CDR2 SYDVKM. The CDR3 sequence: CANRGGIEYEQYF. The CDR3 nucleotides are TGTGCCAACCGGGGGGGGATTGAGTACGAGCAGTACTTC.

The chain joins TRBV10-3 to TRBJ2-3, with 7 bases identical to TRBD2. Germline V gene data show CDR1 as ENHRY and CDR2 as SYGVKD. This CDR3 region has 16 residues. Losses at the gene ends were 4 bases for V and 2 bases for J; bases not matched to a gene: 9. CDR3 in DNA: TGTGCCATCAGTGCGGGGCGGGAGAAGGACACAGATACGCAGTATTTT. Amino acid sequence: CAISAGREKDTDTQYF.

The chain combines TRBV18 with TRBJ2-7; D may be TRBD1 (6 bases). The CDR3 contains 14 residues. From germline, CDR1 is KGHSH and CDR2 LQKENI. Trimming took 4 bases from V and 1 from J, leaving 11 bases between them. The CDR3 sequence: CASSRDRTSYEQYF. The CDR3 DNA sequence: TGTGCCAGCTCACGAGACAGGACTTCCTACGAGCAGTACTTC.

This chain links TRBV28 with TRBJ2-7, with D hard to call. Trimming cost V 4 bases and J 6 bases, with 7 bases left between them. CDR1 and CDR2 from the germline V gene are MDHEN and SYDVKM. CDR3 length equals 11 residues. This CDR3 reads CASSSPREQYF. The CDR3 region has the DNA TGTGCCAGCAGTTCTCCCCGCGAGCAGTACTTC. The full variable domain, with the rest looked up from reference TRBV28 and TRBJ2-7, is DVKVTQSSRYLVKRTGEKVFLECVQDMDHENMFWYRQDPGLGLRLIYFSYDVKMKEKGDIPEGYSVSREKKERFSLILESASTNQTSMYLCASSSPREQYFGPGTRLTVT.

The chain joins TRBV27 to TRBJ2-2, with D unresolved. CDR3 length: 16 amino acids. Germline CDR1 is MNHEY and CDR2 is SMNVEV (reference sequence). Trimming pared 3 bases from V and 1 base from J, leaving 12 bases between. The CDR3 coding sequence is TGTGCCAGCAGTTTTCACAAGGGCGTGAACACCGGGGAGCTGTTTTTT. It encodes CASSFHKGVNTGELFF.